These 31 T cell receptor beta chains came from one sample sequenced in a study of shared clonotypes between healthy human individuals. Method: immunoSEQ multiplex PCR; TCRdb's copy keeps in-frame clones and lacks some. Altogether about 2 million clones are present, less than 95% being singletons, with the ten largest covering under 1.5%. CD45RO negativity and positive selection for CCR7 defined naive CD8 cells, a population that excluded terminally differentiated effector memory CD45RA+ cells. The material sequenced was naive CD8+ T cells sorted from blood. These receptors were obtained from a man aged 18 to 29 in good health.

This chain connects TRBV19 to TRBJ2-7; a weak D match, TRBD2 (6 bases). CDR1 and CDR2 from the germline V gene are LNHDA and SQIVND (reference sequence). The CDR3 sequence is 16 residues long. Trimming took 5 bases from V and 0 from J, leaving 17 bases between them. The CDR3 protein is CASSPGAAGSSYEQYF. CDR3 nucleotides: TGTGCCAGTAGTCCCGGGGCGGCGGGGAGCTCCTACGAGCAGTACTTC. Supplemented by reference TRBV19 and TRBJ2-7, the full variable domain reads DGGITQSPKYLFRKEGQNVTLSCEQNLNHDAMYWYRQDPGQGLRLIYYSQIVNDFQKGDIAEGYSVSREKKESFPLTVTSAQKNPTAFYLCASSPGAAGSSYEQYFGPGTRLTVT.

This chain uses TRBV6-6 with TRBJ2-1, with D perhaps matching TRBD1 (6 bases). Per the germline V gene, CDR1 is MNHNY and CDR2 is SVGAGI (reference sequence). V was cut by 3 bases and J by 3 bases, with 12 bases left in between. The CDR3 runs 15 residues. CDR3 DNA sequence: TGTGCCAGCAGTTATGGGGACACCTACTACAATGAGCAGTTCTTC. Encoded protein: CASSYGDTYYNEQFF.

The CDR3 DNA sequence: TGTGCCAGCAGTTACTCGCAGGAGGGAACTAATGAAAAACTGTTTTTT. Its protein product is CASSYSQEGTNEKLFF. The chain has TRBV6-5 and TRBJ1-4; D gene unclear. This CDR3 is built from 16 residues. CDR1 is MNHEY, CDR2 SVGAGI, per germline. Trimming stripped 0 bases from V and 1 base from J, with 9 bases between.

This clone showed up just once. The CDR3: CAISDHSSNTGELFF. As DNA, the CDR3 is TGTGCCATCAGTGACCACAGCTCGAACACCGGGGAGCTGTTTTTT. J is TRBJ2-2 and V is TRBV10-3, with D uncertain. CDR3 length: 15 amino acids. Germline-derived CDR1 and CDR2 are ENHRY and SYGVKD. The V gene lost 3 bases and the J gene lost 0 bases, with 8 bases spanning the gap.

The genes are TRBV18 and TRBJ1-2; possibly TRBD1 for D (5 bases). V lost 8 bases and J lost 6, with 16 bases in between. The germline V gene encodes CDR1 KGHSH and CDR2 LQKENI. CDR3 size: 13 residues. The CDR3 DNA reads as TGTGCCAGCACCTTCGGGGGAATCGATGGCTACACCTTC. This gives the protein CASTFGGIDGYTF.

The V and J genes are TRBV27 and TRBJ2-3, with D possibly called TRBD1 or TRBD2 (6 bases each). This CDR3 is built from 15 residues. V was shortened by 4 bases and J by 4 bases, with 15 bases between the two germline ends. In germline, CDR1 is MNHEY, CDR2 SMNVEV (reference sequence). The CDR3 sequence is CASSWGARVADTQYF. The CDR3, as DNA: TGTGCCAGCAGTTGGGGGGCCCGAGTTGCAGATACGCAGTATTTT.

The chain employs TRBV5-5 and TRBJ2-7, with 10 bases matching TRBD1. CDR1 is SGHKS, CDR2 YYEKEE, per germline (reference sequence). The junction had 6 bases not matched to a gene; V was cut back by 4 bases and J by 5 bases. The CDR3 has 14 residues. In nucleotides, the CDR3 is TGTGCCAGCAGCCCCCGGGACAGGGGCAACGAGCAGTACTTC. Translated: CASSPRDRGNEQYF.

The rearrangement joins TRBV5-6 to TRBJ2-6; 7 positions agree with TRBD1. This CDR3 spans 15 amino acids. Germline V lookup: CDR1 SGHDT, CDR2 YYEEEE. Losses at the gene ends were 3 bases for V and 1 base for J; bases not matched to a gene: 1. In nucleotides, the CDR3 is TGTGCCAGCAGCTGGGGACAGTCTGGGGCCAACGTCCTGACTTTC. It specifies CASSWGQSGANVLTF.

This clone was detected a few times. The V call is TRBV2, the J call TRBJ1-6; D call uncertain. Germline V gene lookup returns CDR1 SNHLY and CDR2 FYNNEI. Trimming stripped 10 bases from V and 6 bases from J, with 22 bases between. The CDR3 contains 16 residues. The CDR3 is CAIHPYVPVVNSPLHF. The CDR3 DNA reads as TGTGCCATCCACCCATATGTCCCGGTTGTTAATTCACCCCTCCACTTT.

The chain combines TRBV2 with TRBJ2-5; TRBD1 aligns across 9 bases. The V gene end was trimmed by 3 bases and the J gene end by 5 bases; junction bases not matched to a gene: 10. The CDR3 spans 16 residues. From germline, CDR1 is SNHLY and CDR2 FYNNEI. The chain's CDR3 is CASSEGGTGLEETQYF. CDR3 nucleotides: TGTGCCAGCAGTGAGGGGGGGACAGGGCTTGAGGAGACCCAGTACTTC.

This chain joins TRBV19 and TRBJ1-2; D ambiguous. V was trimmed by 10 bases and J by 5 bases, leaving 14 bases between them. Germline values: CDR1 LNHDA, CDR2 SQIVND (reference sequence). The CDR3 is made up of 12 amino acids. CDR3 protein: CAISDRPYGYTF. CDR3 nucleotides: TGTGCCATTTCGGACCGGCCTTATGGCTACACCTTC.

The chain employs TRBV2 and TRBJ1-1; tentative D call: TRBD1 (6 bases). This CDR3 is built from 15 residues. Trimming took off 7 bases at V and 0 bases at J, with 15 bases between the two ends. Germline values: CDR1 SNHLY, CDR2 FYNNEI. DNA of the CDR3: TGTGCCAGCAAGCGGGGACACTCGATGAACACTGAAGCTTTCTTT. Protein: CASKRGHSMNTEAFF.

The chain couples TRBV19 to TRBJ1-2, with D uncertain. V was pared by 8 bases and J by 0 bases, with 31 bases between. The germline CDR1 and CDR2 sequences are LNHDA and SQIVND (reference sequence). This CDR3 spans 20 amino acids. The CDR3 DNA is TGTGCCAGTTCACACCTCCCATCGAAGTTGGGGAATACAGCTAACTATGGCTACACCTTC. This translates into CASSHLPSKLGNTANYGYTF. Full variable domain (remainder filled in from reference TRBV19 and TRBJ1-2): DGGITQSPKYLFRKEGQNVTLSCEQNLNHDAMYWYRQDPGQGLRLIYYSQIVNDFQKGDIAEGYSVSREKKESFPLTVTSAQKNPTAFYLCASSHLPSKLGNTANYGYTFGSGTRLTVV.

The V gene is TRBV27, the J gene TRBJ2-7; tentative D call: TRBD1 (6 bases). Trimming cost V 6 bases and J 3 bases, with 21 bases left between them. The CDR3 spans 16 residues. The germline V gene encodes CDR1 MNHEY and CDR2 SMNVEV (reference sequence). The DNA of the CDR3 is TGTGCCAGCAGACAATCGACGATCCCAGGGGTCTACGAGCAGTACTTC. Residues: CASRQSTIPGVYEQYF.

The genes are TRBV28 and TRBJ2-3, with no clear D. The V end was cut by 8 bases, the J end by 0 bases, with 33 bases between. The CDR3 is 21 amino acids. The germline CDR1 and CDR2 sequences are MDHEN and SYDVKM. In DNA form, the CDR3 reads TGTGCCAGCCATACGGTTTTTGTCCTGGGCCTCCAGGCTGTGAGCACAGATACGCAGTATTTT. It specifies CASHTVFVLGLQAVSTDTQYF.

The rearrangement links TRBV14 to TRBJ2-7; possible D gene TRBD2, 5 bases. The CDR3 contains 16 residues. CDR1 SGHDN and CDR2 FVKESK come from the germline V gene. V lost 2 bases to trimming and J lost 6 bases, with 20 bases between them. CDR3 nucleotide sequence: TGTGCCAGCAGCCAAAGCAGCGGAGAGGGTCTTGGCGAGCAGTACTTC. The encoded protein is CASSQSSGEGLGEQYF. Together with reference TRBV14 and TRBJ2-7, the CDR3 gives the full variable domain: EAGVTQFPSHSVIEKGQTVTLRCDPISGHDNLYWYRRVMGKEIKFLLHFVKESKQDESGMPNNRFLAERTGGTYSTLKVQPAELEDSGVYFCASSQSSGEGLGEQYFGPGTRLTVT.

The table lists this clone with a count of one. The chain links TRBV14 to TRBJ2-1; the D is unclear. This CDR3 is built from 15 residues. Germline V gene data show CDR1 as SGHDN and CDR2 as FVKESK. V dropped 5 bases and J dropped 3 bases, with 14 bases sitting between them. CDR3 protein: CASSVTRVVYNEQFF. The DNA for the CDR3 is TGTGCCAGCAGCGTAACTCGGGTAGTCTACAATGAGCAGTTCTTC.

The J gene is TRBJ2-3, the V gene TRBV6-5; D perhaps matches TRBD2 (7 bases). Germline lookup yields CDR1 MNHEY and CDR2 SVGAGI. Between the trimmed V and J ends, which lost 2 bases and 5 bases, there was a span of 11 bases. The CDR3 consists of 14 residues. The CDR3 loop reads CASSYAGAGDTQYF. In DNA, the CDR3 is TGTGCCAGCAGTTACGCGGGGGCCGGAGATACGCAGTATTTT.

Comments on this clone: Other DNA sequences in the sample encode the same CDR3. The chain recombines TRBV28 with TRBJ2-2, with TRBD2 matching over 7 bases. Germline assignment: CDR1 MDHEN and CDR2 SYDVKM. CDR3 length: 14 residues. V lost 2 bases, J lost 7 bases, and 4 bases stayed unmatched. The CDR3 DNA is TGTGCCAGCAGTTTACTCGGGGGGAGCGGGGAGCTGTTTTTT. This sequence encodes CASSLLGGSGELFF.

This clone was seen only a few times. At one end, the junction sequence differs from germline, possibly due to a read error. This rearrangement joins TRBV12-5 to TRBJ1-2; D is uncertain. The CDR3 is 14 amino acids. CDR1 LGHNT and CDR2 FRNRAP come from the germline V gene. The CDR3 reads CASGLGSANYGYTF. CDR3 nucleotides: TGTGCTAGTGGCTTGGGATCGGCTAACTATGGCTACACCTTC. The full variable domain, with the rest looked up from reference TRBV12-5 and TRBJ1-2, is DARVTQTPRHKVTEMGQEVTMRCQPILGHNTVFWYRQTMMQGLELLAYFRNRAPLDDSGMPKDRFSAEMPDATLATLKIQPSEPRDSAVYFCASGLGSANYGYTFGSGTRLTVV.

The gene calls are TRBV2 and TRBJ2-7; no clear D. Trimming pared 6 bases from V and 0 bases from J, leaving 12 bases between. Germline V CDR1 and CDR2: SNHLY, FYNNEI. The CDR3 has 14 amino acids. CDR3 DNA sequence: TGTGCCAGCAGCGCCGGACGGTTCTCCTACGAGCAGTACTTC. It yields the protein CASSAGRFSYEQYF. Filled out from reference TRBV2 and TRBJ2-7, the complete variable domain reads EPEVTQTPSHQVTQMGQEVILRCVPISNHLYFYWYRQILGQKVEFLVSFYNNEISEKSEIFDDQFSVERPDGSNFTLKIRSTKLEDSAMYFCASSAGRFSYEQYFGPGTRLTVT.

Details on this clone: The same CDR3 also results from other DNA sequences found in this sample. The V gene is TRBV27, the J gene TRBJ2-7; perhaps D is TRBD1 or TRBD2 (5 bases each). Germline V gene data show CDR1 as MNHEY and CDR2 as SMNVEV (reference sequence). The CDR3 consists of 13 residues. Trimming pared 4 bases from V and 4 bases from J, leaving 11 bases between. The CDR3: CASSSTGGYEQYF. CDR3 coding DNA: TGTGCCAGCAGTTCGACTGGGGGTTACGAGCAGTACTTC.

V gene TRBV10-1 combines with J gene TRBJ2-7; a possible D gene is TRBD1 (6 bases). V lost 10 bases, J lost 2 bases, and 12 bases lay in between. The CDR3 is 12 residues long. Germline V gene lookup returns CDR1 WNHNN and CDR2 SYGVQD (reference sequence). This CDR3 is CATTQGPYEQYF. As DNA, the CDR3 is TGCGCCACCACACAGGGACCCTACGAGCAGTACTTC.

About this clone itself: Additional DNA sequences in this sample encode the identical CDR3. V usage is TRBV9 and J usage is TRBJ1-5, with D hard to call. CDR3 length: 14 residues. V lost 3 bases and J 1 base, leaving 8 bases between the germline ends. Germline V gene data show CDR1 as SGDLS and CDR2 as YYNGEE. In DNA, the CDR3 is TGTGCCAGCAGCGAGGGTGACAGCAATCAGCCCCAGCATTTT. The encoded protein is CASSEGDSNQPQHF.

The genes are TRBV11-2 and TRBJ2-3; 8 nucleotides agree with TRBD1. After removal of 1 base from V and 2 bases from J, the junction contained 5 bases not matched to a gene. The CDR3 covers 16 residues. Per germline, CDR1 SGHAT and CDR2 FQNNGV. The CDR3 bases are TGTGCCAGCAGCTTAGTTCCGGGACAGGTCACAGATACGCAGTATTTT. Encoded protein: CASSLVPGQVTDTQYF.

The chain has TRBV27 and TRBJ1-6; no clear D. The CDR3 contains 14 residues. V was clipped by 2 bases and J by 11 bases, with 13 bases between them. CDR1 MNHEY and CDR2 SMNVEV come from the germline V gene (reference sequence). The CDR3 coding sequence is TGTGCCAGCAGTTTACCGGGCCCCTTAGCACCCCTCCACTTT. Its protein is CASSLPGPLAPLHF.

This sequence joins TRBV28 and TRBJ1-2, with TRBD1 identical over 12 bases. CDR3 length: 16 residues. V shed 7 bases and J 8 bases; nucleotides not matched to a gene: 14. Germline V lookup: CDR1 MDHEN, CDR2 SYDVKM. The CDR3: CASNTDGTGGVTGYTF. As DNA, the CDR3 is TGTGCCAGCAACACCGATGGGACAGGGGGCGTCACCGGCTACACCTTC.

The chain carries TRBV7-6 and TRBJ2-7; maybe TRBD2 (5 bases). The germline CDR1 and CDR2 sequences are SGHVS and FNYEAQ. V was pared by 4 bases and J by 7 bases, with 23 bases between. The CDR3 extends over 16 amino acids. CDR3 in amino acids: CASSSSGGFGAEEQYF. The CDR3, as DNA: TGTGCCAGCAGCTCCTCCGGAGGCTTTGGAGCCGAAGAGCAGTACTTC. The full variable domain, in which reference TRBV7-6 and TRBJ2-7 provide the parts outside the CDR3, is GAGVSQSPRYKVTKRGQDVALRCDPISGHVSLYWYRQALGQGPEFLTYFNYEAQQDKSGLPNDRFSAERPEGSISTLTIQRTEQRDSAMYRCASSSSGGFGAEEQYFGPGTRLTVT.

The chain uses TRBV29-1 and TRBJ2-7; 8 nucleotides line up with TRBD1. Germline assignment: CDR1 SQVTM and CDR2 ANQGSEA. J lost 0 bases, V lost 6 bases, and 7 bases had no gene match. The CDR3 contains 14 residues. CDR3 amino acids: CSVRSGGISYEQYF. In nucleotides, the CDR3 is TGCAGCGTCCGTTCAGGGGGCATCTCCTACGAGCAGTACTTC.

This clone appeared a single time. The chain uses TRBV7-9 and TRBJ2-7; tentative D call: TRBD2 (6 bases). Germline V gene lookup returns CDR1 SEHNR and CDR2 FQNEAQ (reference sequence). The CDR3 contains 15 residues. The V gene lost 5 bases and the J gene lost 3 bases, with 17 bases spanning the gap. CDR3 residues: CASSPSGTESYEQYF. The DNA for the CDR3 is TGTGCCAGCAGCCCCTCCGGGACTGAAAGCTACGAGCAGTACTTC. The complete variable domain, with remaining parts taken from reference TRBV7-9 and TRBJ2-7, reads DTGVSQNPRHKITKRGQNVTFRCDPISEHNRLYWYRQTLGQGPEFLTYFQNEAQLEKSRLLSDRFSAERPKGSFSTLEIQRTEQGDSAMYLCASSPSGTESYEQYFGPGTRLTVT.

For the CDR3, the DNA is TGCGCCAGCAGCCAAATCGGCCAGACCTACGAGCAGTACTTC. It specifies CASSQIGQTYEQYF. The rearrangement links TRBV4-1 to TRBJ2-7; no definite D call. Trimming removed 2 bases at V and 2 bases at J, with 10 bases between. CDR1 MGHRA and CDR2 YSYEKL come from the germline V gene. The length of the CDR3 is 14 residues.